This TCR beta chain was profiled in a study of regulatory T cells in long-lasting Graves disease. Study-level background: Over 5 years of antithyroid drugs plus positive TSH receptor antibodies defined persistent Graves' disease.

Overall study findings and caveats: Thyroid tissue went unstudied; only peripheral blood was examined. Among the persistent patients, 2,500 to 3,000 public clonotypes were shared, more than the approximately 1,000 shared among new patients.

Arm-PCR of CDR3 regions with iRepertoire HTBI primers generated TCR beta libraries. MiXCR was run by TCRdb on the multiplex PCR reads, yielding one entry per CDR3 protein. The table includes fewer than 400,000 distinct CDR3 sequences, around a fifth detected once. Time point denoted: persistent/refractory GD, antithyroid drugs over 5 years with positive TRAb. PBMC RNA was the source of the TCR library. Enrollment of patients was through an endocrinology department in Xi'an, China. This clonotype was observed once. Antigen specificity is unknown. Trimming took off 3 bases at V and 7 bases at J, with 7 bases between the two ends. This CDR3 is 12 amino acids long. CDR1 and CDR2 from the germline V gene are SGHVS and FQNEAQ.

The origin of this receptor is a female donor with Graves disease. The genes are TRBV7-8 and TRBJ2-1, with unresolved D. This material consisted of peripheral blood mononuclear cells (PBMCs), taken when the disease was refractory, from a patient treated with antithyroid drugs. The CDR3: CASSFQGNEQFF. For the CDR3, the DNA is TGTGCCAGCAGCTTCCAAGGGAATGAGCAGTTCTTC.